This record looks at one T cell receptor (beta chain) sequence and its context. The entry originates in a study of blood T cell repertoires in COVID-19. Sequencing used immunoSEQ multiplex PCR; TCRdb keeps in-frame clones, though not all of them. The data hold about 11,000 clones, with just under 85% observed a single time. The J segment lost 4 bases and the V segment lost 6 bases, leaving 3 bases of the junction unmatched. The CDR3 covers 14 residues. The germline CDR1 and CDR2 sequences are ENHRY and SYGVKD. This chain uses TRBV10-3 with TRBJ1-1; 12 positions agree with TRBD1. The sample was peripheral blood. The TCR comes from a man in his fifties or sixties with active COVID-19. CDR3 residues: CAISPGQGATEAFF. The CDR3 region has the DNA TGTGCCATCAGCCCGGGACAGGGGGCCACTGAAGCTTTCTTT.